A single sample is the source of the 9 T cell receptor beta chains below, sequenced in a study of low-dose radiotherapy and immunotherapy resistance in tumors (dated by TCRdb to between 2020 and 2023). What this sample's time point label stands for: after trial treatment. The treatment or condition label corresponds to: LDRT plus nivolumab, ipilimumab, low-dose cyclophosphamide and aspirin (RACIN trial). These reads were obtained on an Illumina HiSeq 2500. Superscript III and a set of TRAV- and TRBV-specific primers were used to synthesize first-strand cDNA, so that both TCRalpha and TCRbeta chains were covered. TCRs were amplified with Phusion for 20 to 25 PCR cycles, with a constant-region primer paired with the adapter attached to the V primers. TCRdb's own reprocessing of the public reads used fastp at Q25 and MiXCR and kept productive beta chains. Merged by CDR3 protein, the rows form single entries marked with the most common genes and DNA. Across this sample there are almost 45,000 distinct CDR3 sequences, with 25% to 30% seen only once. 10% of the sample belongs to the ten largest clones.

The starting material was PBMCs, obtained after low-dose radiotherapy plus immunotherapy. The receptors stem from a male donor with prostate cancer.

The chain links TRBV5-3 to TRBJ2-3, with 8 nucleotides matching TRBD1. TRBV5-3 counts as an open reading frame of uncertain function. CDR3 length: 15 amino acids. V lost 8 bases to trimming and J lost 0 bases; unmatched junction nucleotides: 8. As DNA, the CDR3 is TGTGCCAGCAGCCAGGGGGCACAGAGCACAGATACGCAGTATTTT. Its translation is CASSQGAQSTDTQYF.

This clonotype was seen at least ten times. This sequence joins TRBV5-5 and TRBJ1-6; possible D gene TRBD1, 6 bases. Germline V gene sequence: CDR1 SGHKS, CDR2 YYEKEE (reference sequence). V dropped 4 bases and J dropped 11 bases, with 19 bases sitting between them. CDR3 length: 15 residues. CDR3 bases: TGTGCCAGCAGCCTACCGAGGACAGAGCCGGCACCCCTCCACTTT. It codes for CASSLPRTEPAPLHF. The whole variable domain, filled in from reference TRBV5-5 and TRBJ1-6, reads DAGVTQSPTHLIKTRGQQVTLRCSPISGHKSVSWYQQVLGQGPQFIFQYYEKEERGRGNFPDRFSARQFPNYSSELNVNALLLGDSALYLCASSLPRTEPAPLHFGNGTRLTVT.

The chain links TRBV20-1 to TRBJ1-1; D is possibly TRBD1 (6 bases). This CDR3 region has 14 residues. Deletions cut 6 bases from V and 2 bases from J, with 16 bases between. Germline V gene sequence: CDR1 DFQATT, CDR2 SNEGSKA (reference sequence). CDR3 in amino acids: CSAVNRARNTEAFF. In DNA, the CDR3 is TGCAGTGCCGTTAACAGGGCACGTAACACTGAAGCTTTCTTT.

This clonotype was counted many times. V usage is TRBV19 and J usage is TRBJ1-2; D is unclear. The CDR3 loop spans 14 amino acids. Looked up from germline, CDR1 is LNHDA and CDR2 is SQIVND (reference sequence). With 2 bases removed from V and 4 bases from J, the gap between germline ends came to 11 bases. In nucleotides, the CDR3 is TGTGCCAGTAGTATATTACGGGGAACCTATGGCTACACCTTC. Protein: CASSILRGTYGYTF.

Many counts were recorded for this clonotype. The rearrangement joins TRBV19 to TRBJ1-5; D unclear. Germline CDR1 reads LNHDA; CDR2 reads SQIVND (reference sequence). This CDR3 is 13 amino acids long. V was cut by 6 bases and J by 6 bases, with 12 bases left in between. CDR3 region: CASRESVGQPQHF. The CDR3 nucleotides read TGTGCCAGTAGGGAGTCCGTAGGTCAGCCCCAGCATTTT.

This clonotype was observed many times. The V call is TRBV14, the J call TRBJ2-5; TRBD1 is a possible D gene (5 bases). CDR1 and CDR2 (germline): SGHDN, FVKESK. V lost 0 bases and J 2 bases, leaving 13 bases between the germline ends. CDR3 length: 16 residues. The CDR3 region has the DNA TGTGCCAGCAGCCAAGATCCTCTCAGGGATCAAGAGACCCAGTACTTC. Residues: CASSQDPLRDQETQYF.

Ten or more counts support this clonotype. The chain uses TRBV30 and TRBJ1-1; D unclear. This CDR3 is 14 amino acids long. V was clipped by 3 bases and J by 5 bases, with 16 bases between them. Germline V gives CDR1 GTSNPN, CDR2 SVGIG (reference sequence). In nucleotides, the CDR3 is TGTGCCTGGAGCCCGTTGAGCTTAGGTACTGAAGCTTTCTTT. Its protein is CAWSPLSLGTEAFF.

The chain uses TRBV27 and TRBJ1-1; D call uncertain. The germline CDR1 and CDR2 sequences are MNHEY and SMNVEV (reference sequence). Trimming stripped 9 bases from V and 2 bases from J, with 19 bases between. The length of the CDR3 is 15 residues. CDR3 in DNA: TGTGCCAGTAGCATCTTGCGACGCGTTAACACTGAAGCTTTCTTT. Its protein product is CASSILRRVNTEAFF.

In the case of this clonotype: A far more abundant clone sits one base away, making this likely a read error. The chain carries TRBV6-6 and TRBJ2-6, with D possibly TRBD1 on 5 matching bases. The CDR3 is 17 residues long. The V gene's germline CDR1 is MNHNY and CDR2 SVGAGI (reference sequence). CDR3 sequence (DNA): TGTGTCAGCAGTTACCGGCAGGGCTTCTCTGGGGCCAACGTCCTGACTTTC. Encoded protein: CVSSYRQGFSGANVLTF.